This record concerns one TCR beta chain sequence. Its antigen is as yet unknown. TCRdb keeps only in-frame clones here, not all; method: immunoSEQ multiplex PCR. The sample records more than 45,000 clones, just under 75% being singletons. Every patient experienced relapse after autologous stem cell transplantation, and brentuximab vedotin exposure varied. The entry originates in a study of PD-1 blockade in classical Hodgkin lymphoma. Study-wide results and caveats: Lower baseline TCR diversity was reported for newly diagnosed patients than for healthy donors. Those patients who began receiving nivolumab less than 1 year after ASCT had lower diversity, and they were excluded. Researchers reported that CD4+ TCR diversity, though not CD8+, rose significantly by C4D1.

This CDR3 has 12 residues. V was shortened by 6 bases and J by 2 bases, with 6 bases between the two germline ends. Germline lookup yields CDR1 SGHAT and CDR2 FQNNGV. V usage is TRBV11-2 and J usage is TRBJ2-3; the D is unclear. The specimen was peripheral blood mononuclear cells (PBMCs), collected before the second cycle of nivolumab. The clonotype comes from a human donor with classical Hodgkin lymphoma. The CDR3 region has the DNA TGTGCCAGCAGTTCACTCACAGATACGCAGTATTTT. This encodes CASSSLTDTQYF.